These T cell receptor beta chains were read from a single sample in a study of OX40 agonist ivuxolimab in advanced cancers. Sequenced by immunoSEQ multiplex PCR; TCRdb stores in-frame clones only, minus some. Among some 52,000 clones, roughly 94% were seen once, and the ten largest hold roughly 12%. The sample was CD4+ or CD8+ T cells sorted from blood, taken in a trial of the OX40 agonist ivuxolimab. The receptor set was obtained from an adult with an advanced solid tumor such as melanoma, head and neck, liver or kidney cancer. CDR3s include the opening cysteine and the closing phenylalanine or tryptophan. The D gene is left open where the match is weak. Size is stated for part of the rows, as once, few or many counts, or as a class when the clone is expanded.

clone_size j_call v_call d_call cdr3_aa cdr3_nt
- TRBJ2-4 TRBV19 TRBD2 CASSPSGRAGNIQYF TGTGCCAGTAGTCCGAGCGGGAGGGCCGGTAACATTCAGTACTTC
- TRBJ1-1 TRBV28 TRBD1 CASSTQGAGENTEAFF TGTGCCAGCAGTACACAGGGGGCGGGGGAAAACACTGAAGCTTTCTTT
- TRBJ2-3 TRBV5-4 - CASSLYTDTQYF TGTGCCAGCAGCTTGTACACAGATACGCAGTATTTT
- TRBJ2-3 TRBV9 TRBD2 CASAGSGTSTDTQYF TGTGCCAGCGCGGGTAGCGGGACTAGCACAGATACGCAGTATTTT
once TRBJ2-3 TRBV5-8 - CASSLGYKSTDTQYF TGTGCCAGCAGCTTGGGCTATAAAAGCACAGATACGCAGTATTTT
- TRBJ1-6 TRBV28 - CASSLRGTALHF TGTGCCAGCAGTTTAAGGGGGACCGCCCTCCACTTT
- TRBJ2-7 TRBV4-3 TRBD2 CASSQDRYGGREQYF TGCGCCAGCAGCCAAGATAGGTACGGGGGGAGGGAGCAGTACTTC
once TRBJ1-2 TRBV2 - CASSEEAEITPLGYGYTF TGTGCCAGCAGTGAAGAGGCAGAAATAACCCCATTGGGCTATGGCTACACCTTC
- TRBJ2-2 TRBV19 - CASRLRDIANTGELFF TGTGCCAGTAGACTCCGGGATATCGCGAACACCGGGGAGCTGTTTTTT
- TRBJ2-7 TRBV5-1 TRBD2 CASSWGGGQGVSYEQYF TGCGCCAGCAGCTGGGGGGGAGGCCAGGGTGTGAGCTACGAGCAGTACTTC
- TRBJ1-2 TRBV7-2 - CASSLPTLNYGYTF TGTGCCAGCAGCCTACCGACCCTTAACTATGGCTACACCTTC
- TRBJ2-3 TRBV2 TRBD1 CASSADRGLTDTQYF TGTGCCAGCAGTGCGGACAGGGGGCTGACAGATACGCAGTATTTT
- TRBJ2-7 TRBV18 - CASSQDSHSYEQYF TGTGCCAGCTCACAGGACAGCCACTCCTACGAGCAGTACTTC
- TRBJ2-1 TRBV19 - CASSRRQYNEQFF TGTGCCAGTAGTAGAAGACAGTACAATGAGCAGTTCTTC
- TRBJ1-2 TRBV29-1 - CSVEMGYGYTF TGCAGCGTTGAAATGGGCTATGGCTACACCTTC
- TRBJ2-1 TRBV7-9 TRBD1 CASSRTGSSDNEQFF TGTGCCAGCAGCCGGACAGGCTCATCGGACAATGAGCAGTTCTTC
- TRBJ2-4 TRBV7-9 - CASSLTTLAKNIQYF TGTGCCAGCAGCTTAACGACTCTAGCCAAAAACATTCAGTACTTC
- TRBJ2-1 TRBV7-3 - CASSLAGTVSYNEQFF TGTGCCAGCAGCTTAGCGGGGACAGTCTCCTACAATGAGCAGTTCTTC
- TRBJ2-2 TRBV7-6 TRBD1 CAVTGDNTGELFF TGTGCCGTTACAGGGGATAACACCGGGGAGCTGTTTTTT
medium-sized TRBJ2-5 TRBV19 - CASSPSPQNQETQYF TGTGCCAGTAGTCCCTCCCCACAGAACCAAGAGACCCAGTACTTC